Shown below are 26 T cell receptor beta chains from a single sample sequenced in a study of radiation and T cells in renal cell carcinoma. The repertoire was sequenced with immunoSEQ multiplex PCR; TCRdb's copy has only in-frame clones and lacks some. Here the sample spans roughly 120,000 clones, roughly 85% being singletons. Stated time point: baseline pretreatment blood. The treatment denotes: 15 Gy SBRT to primary tumor, nephrectomy 4 weeks later. Here the sequenced sample was blood, taken from a patient whose treatment included radiotherapy and nephrectomy. These receptors all come from a woman aged 55-75 years with renal cell carcinoma.

This clone appeared once. V is TRBV28 and J is TRBJ2-3; 15 positions agree with TRBD2. Trimming at V came to 5 bases and at J to 1 base, leaving 7 bases not matched to a gene. CDR1 is MDHEN, CDR2 SYDVKM, per germline. CDR3 length equals 18 residues. CDR3 bases: TGTGCCAGCAGTCGCGGACTAGCGGGAGGGCTAGGCACAGATACGCAGTATTTT. Protein product: CASSRGLAGGLGTDTQYF.

The CDR3 sequence is CAINYDEVGDTQYF. DNA of the CDR3: TGTGCCATCAACTACGACGAAGTCGGGGATACGCAGTATTTT. The rearrangement joins TRBV10-3 to TRBJ2-3; D not resolved. From germline, CDR1 is ENHRY and CDR2 SYGVKD. This CDR3 is 14 amino acids long. With 7 bases removed from V and 6 bases from J, the gap between germline ends came to 17 bases.

The V and J genes are TRBV9 and TRBJ2-5; D remains ambiguous. Trimming pared 3 bases from V and 2 bases from J, leaving 8 bases between. This CDR3 is built from 13 residues. CDR1 SGDLS and CDR2 YYNGEE come from the germline V gene. This chain's CDR3 is CASSARPQETQYF. CDR3 nucleotide sequence: TGTGCCAGCAGCGCCCGTCCACAAGAGACCCAGTACTTC.

The rearrangement links TRBV11-2 to TRBJ2-5; possibly TRBD2 for D (6 bases). Germline CDR1 reads SGHAT; CDR2 reads FQNNGV. The length of the CDR3 is 13 residues. Trimming stripped 5 bases from V and 7 bases from J, with 14 bases between. The DNA for the CDR3 is TGTGCCAGCAGCCCGGGGACGGAGGGGACCCAGTACTTC. Amino acids: CASSPGTEGTQYF.

This chain joins TRBV2 and TRBJ1-2; D remains ambiguous. This CDR3 has 11 amino acids. CDR1 SNHLY and CDR2 FYNNEI come from the germline V gene. With 10 bases removed from V and 3 bases from J, the gap between germline ends came to 9 bases. The CDR3: CATGPDYGYTF. As DNA, the CDR3 is TGTGCCACCGGGCCAGACTATGGCTACACCTTC.

This clone was detected once. The chain joins TRBV7-9 to TRBJ1-1, with D unclear. Germline CDR1 and CDR2: SEHNR and FQNEAQ (reference sequence). The V end was cut by 7 bases, the J end by 2 bases, with 11 bases between. The CDR3 has 13 amino acids. The CDR3 region has the DNA TGTGCCAGCATCGAGGGATTAAACACTGAAGCTTTCTTT. Amino acids: CASIEGLNTEAFF.

This clone occurred once. This chain joins TRBV7-2 and TRBJ1-1; D may be TRBD1 (6 bases). There are 14 residues in the CDR3. The V end lost 5 bases, the J end lost 5 bases, and 15 bases lay between the germline ends. Germline V gene sequence: CDR1 SGHTA, CDR2 FQGNSA. CDR3 amino acids: CASSVQGFRTEAFF. CDR3 in DNA: TGTGCCAGCAGCGTCCAGGGGTTTCGGACTGAAGCTTTCTTT.

This clone was seen once. The genes are TRBV28 and TRBJ2-6, with 7 bases that match TRBD1. The germline V gene has CDR1 MDHEN and CDR2 SYDVKM. The CDR3 length is 19 residues. Unmatched junction bases numbered 14, after V lost 6 bases and J lost 0 bases. CDR3 region: CASRPIGQASSSGANVLTF. CDR3 sequence (DNA): TGTGCCAGCAGACCCATCGGACAGGCTTCTAGCTCTGGGGCCAACGTCCTGACTTTC.

Remarks on this clone: Given a much more abundant clone one base away, this may be a read error. V is TRBV2 and J is TRBJ2-5; D not resolved. TRBJ2-7 matches the DNA end more closely, so the J call is doubtful. CDR1 and CDR2 (germline): SNHLY, FYNNEI. The CDR3 loop spans 10 amino acids. The chain's CDR3 is CASSLYEQYF. In DNA, the CDR3 is TGTGCCAGCAGCCTCTACGAGCAGTACTTC.

The V gene is TRBV6-5, the J gene TRBJ2-5, with 7 bases matching TRBD1. Germline CDR1 is MNHEY and CDR2 is SVGAGI. The CDR3 sequence is 14 residues long. The trim removed 6 bases at V and 5 bases at J, leaving 9 bases unmatched. The CDR3 nucleotides read TGTGCCAGCAGCGAACAGGGGTCGATGGAGACCCAGTACTTC. Residues: CASSEQGSMETQYF.

This chain links TRBV7-2 with TRBJ2-7; possibly TRBD1 or TRBD2 for D (5 bases each). The V and J ends lost 2 bases and 5 bases respectively, with 16 bases between them. Germline-derived CDR1 and CDR2 are SGHTA and FQGNSA. This CDR3 spans 15 amino acids. This CDR3 reads CASSLRQGPLNEQYF. DNA of the CDR3: TGTGCCAGCAGCTTACGGCAGGGACCCCTCAACGAGCAGTACTTC.

The chain carries TRBV5-4 and TRBJ2-5; D is unclear. There are 12 residues in the CDR3. V was pared by 2 bases and J by 2 bases, with 4 bases between. Germline V lookup: CDR1 SGHNT, CDR2 YYREEE (reference sequence). DNA for the CDR3: TGTGCCAGCAGCTTAGCGCAAGAGACCCAGTACTTC. This sequence encodes CASSLAQETQYF.

V usage is TRBV28 and J usage is TRBJ2-1; 8 nucleotides line up with TRBD2. The CDR3 length is 16 residues. CDR1 and CDR2 (germline): MDHEN, SYDVKM. V shed 2 bases, J shed 4 bases, and the junction held 7 bases outside the gene matches. CDR3 in DNA: TGTGCCAGCAGTTTACGGGCGGGAGGTTGGTACAATGAGCAGTTCTTC. This sequence encodes CASSLRAGGWYNEQFF.

The DNA for the CDR3 is TGTGCCAGCAGGGGACAGGGAGGCACTGAAGCTTTCTTT. This gives the protein CASRGQGGTEAFF. The rearrangement uses TRBV2 and TRBJ1-1; 9 bases line up with TRBD1. With 6 bases clipped from V and 4 bases from J, the junction kept 3 bases outside the gene matches. Germline V gives CDR1 SNHLY, CDR2 FYNNEI. The CDR3 length is 13 residues. Combining the CDR3 with reference TRBV2 and TRBJ1-1 gives the whole variable domain EPEVTQTPSHQVTQMGQEVILRCVPISNHLYFYWYRQILGQKVEFLVSFYNNEISEKSEIFDDQFSVERPDGSNFTLKIRSTKLEDSAMYFCASRGQGGTEAFFGQGTRLTVV.

The gene calls are TRBV9 and TRBJ2-2; D is ambiguous. The length of the CDR3 is 14 residues. Germline V gene data show CDR1 as SGDLS and CDR2 as YYNGEE. Trimming removed 4 bases at V and 5 bases at J, with 12 bases between. Here the CDR3 reads CASSPRHGTGELFF. CDR3 nucleotides: TGTGCCAGCAGCCCCCGTCATGGAACCGGGGAGCTGTTTTTT.

The chain links TRBV18 to TRBJ1-4; weak D call: TRBD1 (6 bases). V was cut by 3 bases and J by 8 bases, with 10 bases left in between. Germline CDR1 and CDR2: KGHSH and LQKENI. This CDR3 spans 13 amino acids. The CDR3 nucleotides read TGTGCCAGCTCACCCCGGCAGGGGGAAAAACTGTTTTTT. It is translated as CASSPRQGEKLFF. Filled out from reference TRBV18 and TRBJ1-4, the complete variable domain reads NAGVMQNPRHLVRRRGQEARLRCSPMKGHSHVYWYRQLPEEGLKFMVYLQKENIIDESGMPKERFSAEFPKEGPSILRIQQVVRGDSAAYFCASSPRQGEKLFFGSGTQLSVL.

This chain connects TRBV2 to TRBJ1-5; a possible D gene is TRBD1 (5 bases). The germline V gene encodes CDR1 SNHLY and CDR2 FYNNEI. The CDR3 loop spans 13 amino acids. The V gene lost 8 bases and the J gene lost 3 bases, with 11 bases spanning the gap. The CDR3 loop reads CASGDSYNQPQHF. The CDR3 DNA follows: TGTGCCAGCGGCGACAGTTACAATCAGCCCCAGCATTTT.

J is TRBJ2-7 and V is TRBV11-3; D is tentatively TRBD1 or TRBD2 (6 bases each). Germline V gene data show CDR1 as SGHNT and CDR2 as YENEEA. Trimming removed 2 bases from V and 2 bases from J, with 10 bases in between. CDR3 length equals 14 residues. This CDR3 reads CASSLPGAPYEQYF. In DNA form, the CDR3 reads TGTGCCAGCAGCTTACCGGGGGCCCCCTACGAGCAGTACTTC.

The chain uses TRBV5-1 and TRBJ2-2; D is perhaps TRBD1 (6 bases). The germline V and J ends were trimmed by 7 bases and 0 bases, with 10 bases remaining between them. The CDR3 runs to 14 residues. Looked up from germline, CDR1 is SGHRS and CDR2 is YFSETQ. The CDR3 protein is CASQRQANTGELFF. As DNA, the CDR3 is TGCGCCAGCCAACGACAGGCGAACACCGGGGAGCTGTTTTTT.

This clone was counted a single time. One end of the junction is discordant with germline, which a read error may explain. The V gene is TRBV5-6, the J gene TRBJ1-1; 8 nucleotides match TRBD1. There are 15 residues in the CDR3. The germline V gene encodes CDR1 SGHDT and CDR2 YYEEEE. CDR3 sequence reads: CASSARDRLKTEAFF. The DNA of the CDR3 is TGTGCCAGCAGCGCCCGGGACAGGTTGAAGACTGAAGCTTTCTTT.

The genes are TRBV5-1 and TRBJ1-1; a possible D gene is TRBD1 (6 bases). CDR3 length: 15 amino acids. V shed 4 bases and J shed 3 bases, with 16 bases lying between them. In germline, CDR1 is SGHRS, CDR2 YFSETQ. The CDR3 DNA sequence: TGCGCCAGCAGCCCCCGGACAGCAGGGTACACTGAAGCTTTCTTT. It codes for CASSPRTAGYTEAFF.

The chain employs TRBV19 and TRBJ1-5, with TRBD1 matching 11 bases. CDR3 length: 15 amino acids. V shed 3 bases, J shed 6 bases, and the junction held 4 bases outside the gene matches. Per germline, CDR1 LNHDA and CDR2 SQIVND (reference sequence). The CDR3 is CASSMGTGGGQPQHF. CDR3 DNA: TGTGCCAGTAGTATGGGGACAGGGGGTGGTCAGCCCCAGCATTTT.

The chain carries TRBV18 and TRBJ1-5; D not certain. Germline CDR1 is KGHSH and CDR2 is LQKENI. V gave up 6 bases and J gave up 2 bases, with 8 bases separating them. The CDR3 loop spans 13 amino acids. The CDR3 DNA reads TGTGCCAGCTCCCCGGACGGCAATCAGCCCCAGCATTTT. This translates into CASSPDGNQPQHF.

This rearrangement joins TRBV9 to TRBJ2-5; 8 nucleotides align to TRBD1. In germline, CDR1 is SGDLS, CDR2 YYNGEE. The CDR3 runs to 15 residues. Trimming took 0 bases from V and 3 from J; bases not matched to a gene: 4. The CDR3 bases are TGTGCCAGCAGCGTAGGGGCAGGGGGCGAAGAGACCCAGTACTTC. Its protein is CASSVGAGGEETQYF.

The chain couples TRBV25-1 to TRBJ2-2; D not resolved. CDR1 and CDR2 (germline): MGHDK, SYGVNS. The CDR3 runs to 11 residues. Trimming removed 3 bases from V and 8 bases from J, with 4 bases in between. Here the CDR3 reads CASSDAGELFF. The CDR3 DNA reads as TGTGCCAGCAGTGATGCTGGGGAGCTGTTTTTT.

CDR3: CASSFAGSSYEQYF. CDR3 DNA: TGCGCCAGCAGCTTCGCGGGGAGCTCCTACGAGCAGTACTTC. The V and J genes are TRBV5-1 and TRBJ2-7, with a possible D match to TRBD2 (6 bases). The CDR3 spans 14 residues. The ends were cut back, 2 bases at V and 0 bases at J, with 9 bases in the middle. Per the germline V gene, CDR1 is SGHRS and CDR2 is YFSETQ.